Given below is one T cell receptor beta chain in context. This clone has a handful of counts. Its target antigen remains unknown. No much larger clone exists at a distance of one base, and base qualities are not known. The sample originates from a study of blood T cell repertoires in COVID-19 (dated by TCRdb to the early 2020s). About the investigation overall: The collaborator samples originated in the United States, Italy and Spain and spanned the acute and convalescent phases of COVID-19. The prospective study material was composed of cDNA or gDNA derived from T cells, B-cell-depleted T cells, or PBMCs. Deeply sampled blood TCRbeta repertoires from subjects exposed to, actively infected with, or recovered from COVID-19 were included in the dataset. The repertoires were released in a freely available public database intended as a resource for research on the immune response to SARS-CoV-2. The samples were drawn from the first 160 participants of the ongoing ImmuneRACE study and from under 1,500 subjects provided by 6 global collaborators. Nearly every sample came with metadata listing a de-identified subject ID, COVID-19 status, age in years and sex. Where HLA class I and class II types were available, the types were taken from metadata supplied by the sample provider, not from assay-based typing.

The immunoSEQ Assay, a bias-controlled multiplex PCR, was used to amplify TCRbeta CDR3 regions from genomic DNA. Turning to the authors' computational methods: Within the assay, amplification of reference gene primers was used to estimate how many nucleated cells each sample contained. To quantify the absolute abundance of each unique TCRbeta CDR3 rearrangement, sequence reads were collapsed and filtered. For each sample, productive Simpson clonality was calculated by taking the square root of Simpson's diversity index across productive rearrangements. Not all clones reach the TCRdb copy of this immuneACCESS table, which keeps in-frame sequences only. Checked studies attribute under half of the gap to unresolved V genes and leave the rest unexplained. V, J and clone size reflect that table, while D and trimming were determined from the DNA. The sample has some 140,000 clones on record, roughly 85% of them singletons. Approximately 4% of the sample is taken by the ten largest.

Each collaborating institution followed its own protocols to collect whole blood in K2EDTA tubes. For TCRbeta analysis, collaborator samples were shipped as frozen whole blood, as isolated PBMCs, or as DNA extracted from either sample type. Findings and caveats that apply to the study as a whole: How much clinical and demographic metadata was included differed by source and by participant, and the metadata was provided uncurated.

Counted from cysteine to phenylalanine, this CDR3 has 15 amino acids. Only the CDR3 DNA is retained, 45 bases long and in frame from the first base. The germline V and J ends show losses of 3 bases and 5 bases respectively, and no gene match explains 6 bases of the junction. From the germline V gene, CDR1 is MDHEN and CDR2 is SYDVKM. The specimen was peripheral blood. The TCR comes from a man aged 60 to 75 with acute or convalescent COVID-19. The V gene is TRBV28 and the J gene is TRBJ2-1; the junction holds 8 bases that match TRBD2. The DNA reads as follows: TGTGCCAGCAGTTTGACTAGCGATCCGGACAATGAGCAGTTCTTC. Translation gives CASSLTSDPDNEQFF.